This T cell receptor beta chain was sequenced during a study of shared clonotypes between healthy human individuals. Study-wide results and limits: Generally, naive subsets (rather than memory subsets) showed larger estimated richness. Generation probability values for non-shared clonotypes were lower than those for clonotypes shared by all four donors.

The table lists this clone with a count of one. As yet, its antigen is unknown. Measured with immunoSEQ multiplex PCR; TCRdb has only the in-frame clones, and not every one. The table includes approximately 2.5 million clones, roughly 93% detected once. CD4+ cell separation produced CD45RA+ naive and CD45RA-negative memory subsets. This TCR was recovered from a man younger than 35 in good health. Some clones in this sample may be carry-over from other donors' samples. The sequencing sample was made of naive CD4+ T cells from PBMCs. Sample subset: CD45RA+ positively selected.

CDR3: CASSRLAGGPGELFF. Written as DNA, the CDR3 is TGTGCCAGCAGCCGACTAGCGGGAGGACCCGGGGAGCTGTTTTTT. The V gene is TRBV27, the J gene TRBJ2-2; 13 positions agree with TRBD2. V lost 6 bases and J lost 6; bases outside the gene matches: 4. Germline V lookup: CDR1 MNHEY, CDR2 SMNVEV (reference sequence). There are 15 residues in the CDR3.